Below are 18 T cell receptor beta chains sequenced from a single sample in a study of T cell repertoires in cytomegalovirus infection. These receptors' antigens are unknown. MiXCR was run by TCRdb on the reads, yielding one entry per CDR3 protein. This table holds more than 75,000 distinct CDR3 sequences, approximately 30% found once. The sample here was CD8+ T cells from cultured PBMCs, taken from culture after CMV antigen stimulation. These receptors came from a human donor in good health (CMV status not recorded). Some clones in this sample may be carry-over from other donors' samples.

The J gene is TRBJ1-2, the V gene TRBV19; 8 positions match TRBD1. Germline loops: CDR1 LNHDA, CDR2 SQIVND (reference sequence). The V segment lost 2 bases and the J segment 6 bases; nucleotides outside the gene matches: 5. CDR3 length: 14 amino acids. The CDR3 nucleotides read TGTGCCAGTAGTATACCGACAGGGGCGAATGGCTACACCTTC. Translation gives CASSIPTGANGYTF.

This sequence joins TRBV12-3 or TRBV12-4 and TRBJ1-2, with 8 bases fitting TRBD1. This CDR3 has 14 amino acids. V lost 5 bases, J lost 4 bases, and 6 bases stayed unmatched. The CDR3, as DNA: TGTGCCAGCAGTACCCGGACAGGGACCTATGGCTACACCTTC. It yields the protein CASSTRTGTYGYTF.

CDR3: CASSALQGPQETEAFF. CDR3 DNA sequence: TGTGCCAGCAGTGCTTTACAGGGGCCGCAAGAAACTGAAGCTTTCTTT. V usage is TRBV12-3 or TRBV12-4 and J usage is TRBJ1-1; 7 bases align to TRBD1. Trimming at V came to 5 bases and at J to 5 bases, leaving 14 bases not matched to a gene. This CDR3 spans 16 amino acids.

This clonotype has a handful of counts. The chain recombines TRBV7-8 with TRBJ1-1; D might be TRBD1 (5 bases). V was clipped by 3 bases and J by 4 bases, with 9 bases between them. The CDR3 has 13 amino acids. The germline V gene has CDR1 SGHVS and CDR2 FQNEAQ. The CDR3 loop reads CASSLGVSTEAFF. The CDR3 coding sequence is TGTGCCAGCAGCTTGGGGGTCTCCACTGAAGCTTTCTTT.

CDR3 loop: CASSESKWAGEGTEAFF. The CDR3 DNA follows: TGTGCCAGCAGTGAATCAAAATGGGCAGGGGAGGGAACTGAAGCTTTCTTT. This rearrangement joins TRBV25-1 to TRBJ1-1; weak D call: TRBD1 (6 bases). CDR1 is MGHDK and CDR2 is SYGVNS in the germline V gene. CDR3 length: 17 amino acids. The V gene lost 1 base and the J gene lost 5 bases, with 20 bases spanning the gap.

The chain is built from TRBV6-1 and TRBJ2-7; D possibly uses TRBD1 or TRBD2 (5 bases each). Trimming took off 6 bases at V and 0 bases at J, with 12 bases between the two ends. Germline V gene data show CDR1 as MNHNS and CDR2 as SASEGT. The CDR3 runs to 14 residues. CDR3 sequence reads: CASSQGPISYEQYF. DNA for the CDR3: TGTGCCAGCAGCCAGGGACCCATCTCCTACGAGCAGTACTTC.

This clonotype has just a few counts. The chain carries TRBV20-1 and TRBJ2-1; 7 nucleotides align to TRBD2. The CDR3 sequence is 13 residues long. Germline CDR1 and CDR2: DFQATT and SNEGSKA (reference sequence). V dropped 8 bases and J dropped 2; count of bases not matched to a gene: 6. CDR3 sequence (DNA): TGCAGTCTGGCGGGGGAAACCTACAATGAGCAGTTCTTC. It encodes CSLAGETYNEQFF.

This clonotype was recorded many times. This sequence joins TRBV7-8 and TRBJ2-6; TRBD1 or TRBD2 may be the D gene (5 bases each). The CDR3 extends over 14 amino acids. Germline loops: CDR1 SGHVS, CDR2 FQNEAQ. V was clipped by 3 bases and J by 2 bases, with 5 bases between them. Written as DNA, the CDR3 is TGTGCCAGCAGCTTGGGGGCTGGGGCCAACGTCCTGACTTTC. It specifies CASSLGAGANVLTF.

The chain recombines TRBV19 with TRBJ2-2; 7 bases map to TRBD2. Germline-derived CDR1 and CDR2 are LNHDA and SQIVND (reference sequence). The CDR3 contains 16 residues. Trimming cost V 6 bases and J 3 bases; bases outside gene matches: 10. The CDR3 sequence is CASSNCGGDYTGELFF. CDR3 sequence (DNA): TGTGCCAGTAGCAATTGCGGGGGAGATTACACCGGGGAGCTGTTTTTT.

The CDR3 region is CASSVGPEQFF. CDR3 sequence (DNA): TGTGCCAGCTCGGTGGGCCCTGAGCAGTTCTTC. The genes are TRBV7-6 and TRBJ2-1, with D unclear. Germline V gives CDR1 SGHVS, CDR2 FNYEAQ. V lost 8 bases and J lost 9, with 11 bases in between. The CDR3 is made up of 11 amino acids.

The chain uses TRBV28 and TRBJ2-1; D is undetermined. The CDR3 runs to 14 residues. Germline values: CDR1 MDHEN, CDR2 SYDVKM. V was pared by 5 bases and J by 3 bases, with 11 bases between. The CDR3 spells CASSTTALYNEQFF. Written as DNA, the CDR3 is TGTGCCAGCAGTACTACAGCTCTCTACAATGAGCAGTTCTTC.

This clonotype was observed a few times. The gene calls are TRBV11-1 and TRBJ2-5; maybe TRBD2 (6 bases). Germline CDR1 is SGHAT and CDR2 is FQDESV (reference sequence). Trimming shortened V by 4 bases and J by 4 bases, and 10 bases separated the two germline ends. This CDR3 comprises 13 residues. The CDR3 coding sequence is TGTGCCAGCAGCTCGGGACTTCTAGAGACCCAGTACTTC. Residues: CASSSGLLETQYF.

This rearrangement joins TRBV28 to TRBJ2-3; D gene unclear. The CDR3 loop spans 14 amino acids. The germline V gene has CDR1 MDHEN and CDR2 SYDVKM. The ends were cut back, 3 bases at V and 0 bases at J, with 7 bases in the middle. For the CDR3, the DNA is TGTGCCAGCAGTTTTTGGCAGAGCACAGATACGCAGTATTTT. Its translation: CASSFWQSTDTQYF.

This clonotype was observed a few times. The chain couples TRBV20-1 to TRBJ1-4; TRBD1 agrees at 7 bases. In germline, CDR1 is DFQATT, CDR2 SNEGSKA (reference sequence). Trimming removed 0 bases from V and 2 bases from J; junction bases left unmatched: 6. CDR3 length: 16 amino acids. CDR3 DNA: TGCAGTGCTAGAGATGCCCGGGACAGTACTAATGAAAAACTGTTTTTT. Translating it yields CSARDARDSTNEKLFF.

In its sample, this clonotype was seen many times. This chain joins TRBV11-3 and TRBJ1-1, with TRBD1 as a possible D gene (5 bases). CDR3 length equals 13 residues. Germline V CDR1 and CDR2: SGHNT, YENEEA. Trimming removed 1 base at V and 6 bases at J, with 9 bases between. CDR3 sequence reads: CASSLAGHAEAFF. CDR3 nucleotides: TGTGCCAGCAGCTTAGCCGGACACGCTGAAGCTTTCTTT.

The V gene is TRBV29-1, the J gene TRBJ1-1; D gene uncertain. This CDR3 comprises 13 residues. V was clipped by 4 bases and J by 0 bases, with 9 bases between them. Germline lookup yields CDR1 SQVTM and CDR2 ANQGSEA. The CDR3 protein is CSVAPLMNTEAFF. For the CDR3, the DNA is TGCAGCGTTGCCCCTTTAATGAACACTGAAGCTTTCTTT.

This clonotype has only a few counts. This sequence joins TRBV20-1 and TRBJ1-1; D is perhaps TRBD1 (6 bases). Germline V gene lookup returns CDR1 DFQATT and CDR2 SNEGSKA (reference sequence). The CDR3 consists of 13 residues. The V end lost 6 bases, the J end lost 5 bases, and 16 bases lay between the germline ends. The CDR3 sequence is CSARILGGTEAFF. The CDR3 region has the DNA TGCAGTGCCCGGATCCTAGGGGGAACTGAAGCTTTCTTT.

This clonotype was seen at least ten times. The rearrangement joins TRBV29-1 to TRBJ1-5; D remains unclear. This CDR3 is built from 13 residues. V was clipped by 6 bases and J by 2 bases, with 11 bases between them. Germline V CDR1 and CDR2: SQVTM, ANQGSEA. The CDR3 sequence: CSVQVSGNQPQHF. The CDR3 nucleotides read TGCAGCGTGCAAGTTAGTGGCAATCAGCCCCAGCATTTT.